Following are 25 T cell receptor beta chains from one sample sequenced in a study of shared clonotypes between healthy human individuals. Using immunoSEQ multiplex PCR, the repertoire was profiled, and TCRdb retains in-frame clones only, with some absent. The sample holds some 2.1 million clones, 85% to 95% seen once. Naive CD8 isolation took CD45RO-negative cells positively selected for CCR7 and excluded terminally differentiated effector memory CD45RA+ cells. The specimen sequenced was naive CD8+ T cells from PBMCs. The receptor set was obtained from a man younger than 30 in good health. Some clones in this sample may be carry-over from other donors' samples.

This chain joins TRBV27 and TRBJ1-1; D is undetermined. Germline assignment: CDR1 MNHEY and CDR2 SMNVEV (reference sequence). Trimming removed 3 bases at V and 7 bases at J, with 21 bases between. CDR3 size: 16 residues. The CDR3 protein is CASSLKVGDPGLEAFF. The CDR3 DNA sequence: TGTGCCAGCAGTTTGAAAGTGGGAGATCCCGGGCTTGAAGCTTTCTTT.

The gene calls are TRBV27 and TRBJ2-1; 11 bases are shared with TRBD1. The V and J ends lost 4 bases and 3 bases, in that order; junction bases with no gene match: 11. Germline V CDR1 and CDR2: MNHEY, SMNVEV (reference sequence). This CDR3 is built from 18 residues. The CDR3 DNA follows: TGTGCCAGCAGTTCATCATCTTCCGGGACAGGGGGCTACAATGAGCAGTTCTTC. Its translation is CASSSSSSGTGGYNEQFF.

In this sample, this clone turned up once. V gene TRBV4-2 combines with J gene TRBJ2-3; 8 bases map to TRBD2. Germline values: CDR1 LGHNA, CDR2 YNFKEQ. The junction had 8 bases not matched to a gene; V was cut back by 4 bases and J by 2 bases. The CDR3 contains 16 residues. The CDR3 DNA follows: TGTGCCAGCAGCCTTAAGCGGGAGTGGTACACAGATACGCAGTATTTT. Translated, it gives CASSLKREWYTDTQYF.

The chain joins TRBV7-2 to TRBJ2-1; 11 positions agree with TRBD2. The CDR3 length is 15 residues. The V gene's germline CDR1 is SGHTA and CDR2 FQGNSA. J lost 8 bases, V lost 4 bases, and 7 bases had no gene match. The CDR3 DNA reads as TGTGCCAGCAGCTCGACTAGCGGGATATTGGATGAGCAGTTCTTC. Translating it yields CASSSTSGILDEQFF. The variable domain in full, with the rest retrieved from reference TRBV7-2 and TRBJ2-1, is GAGVSQSPSNKVTEKGKDVELRCDPISGHTALYWYRQSLGQGLEFLIYFQGNSAPDKSGLPSDRFSAERTGGSVSTLTIQRTQQEDSAVYLCASSSTSGILDEQFFGPGTRLTVL.

As to this clone: The same CDR3 can be traced to other DNA sequences in this sample. This chain joins TRBV14 and TRBJ1-1, with a possible D match to TRBD1 (5 bases). Trimming cost V 4 bases and J 5 bases, with 5 bases left between them. Germline CDR1 and CDR2: SGHDN and FVKESK. The CDR3 consists of 11 residues. The chain's CDR3 is CASSRGTEAFF. CDR3 nucleotides: TGTGCCAGCAGCCGGGGGACTGAAGCTTTCTTT.

This chain uses TRBV11-2 with TRBJ2-3; TRBD1 or TRBD2 may be the D gene (7 bases each). Germline CDR1 reads SGHAT; CDR2 reads FQNNGV. With 5 bases removed from V and 2 bases from J, the gap between germline ends came to 20 bases. The CDR3 is made up of 17 amino acids. The CDR3 loop is CASSNPGGGRITDTQYF. DNA for the CDR3: TGTGCCAGCAGCAACCCAGGGGGAGGGAGGATCACAGATACGCAGTATTTT. Full variable domain (missing parts from reference TRBV11-2 and TRBJ2-3): EAGVAQSPRYKIIEKRQSVAFWCNPISGHATLYWYQQILGQGPKLLIQFQNNGVVDDSQLPKDRFSAERLKGVDSTLKIQPAKLEDSAVYLCASSNPGGGRITDTQYFGPGTRLTVL.

The V and J genes are TRBV27 and TRBJ2-7; D may be TRBD2 (6 bases). CDR3 length: 14 amino acids. V was clipped by 4 bases and J by 3 bases, with 13 bases between them. Looked up from germline, CDR1 is MNHEY and CDR2 is SMNVEV (reference sequence). Here the CDR3 DNA reads TGTGCCAGCAGTTCATTCGGGGACTTCTACGAGCAGTACTTC. Protein sequence: CASSSFGDFYEQYF.

The gene calls are TRBV19 and TRBJ2-1; D ambiguous. Germline V gene data show CDR1 as LNHDA and CDR2 as SQIVND (reference sequence). This CDR3 region has 15 residues. Trimming shortened V by 6 bases and J by 1 base, and 13 bases separated the two germline ends. The CDR3 DNA is TGTGCCAGTAGCGGACCAACACATTCCTACAATGAGCAGTTCTTC. Protein product: CASSGPTHSYNEQFF. The variable domain in full, completed from reference TRBV19 and TRBJ2-1, reads DGGITQSPKYLFRKEGQNVTLSCEQNLNHDAMYWYRQDPGQGLRLIYYSQIVNDFQKGDIAEGYSVSREKKESFPLTVTSAQKNPTAFYLCASSGPTHSYNEQFFGPGTRLTVL.

The chain combines TRBV28 with TRBJ2-7; TRBD2 agrees at 11 bases. The CDR3 runs 19 residues. The trim removed 0 bases at V and 2 bases at J, leaving 12 bases unmatched. Germline V gene sequence: CDR1 MDHEN, CDR2 SYDVKM. The chain's CDR3 is CASSLWLAGGSQGTYEQYF. In DNA, the CDR3 is TGTGCCAGCAGTTTATGGCTAGCGGGAGGATCCCAGGGGACCTACGAGCAGTACTTC.

The chain carries TRBV29-1 and TRBJ2-2, with D possibly being TRBD2 (6 bases). The CDR3 consists of 13 residues. Trimming took off 3 bases at V and 5 bases at J, with 10 bases between the two ends. Looked up from germline, CDR1 is SQVTM and CDR2 is ANQGSEA. CDR3 coding DNA: TGCAGCGTTGACATCCTAGCGACCGGGGAGCTGTTTTTT. Its protein product is CSVDILATGELFF.

This rearrangement joins TRBV27 to TRBJ2-5, with D maybe TRBD2 (5 bases). The V and J ends lost 1 base and 4 bases respectively, with 10 bases between them. The CDR3 totals 14 residues. Germline lookup yields CDR1 MNHEY and CDR2 SMNVEV (reference sequence). This chain's CDR3 is CASSLFGEGETQYF. CDR3 DNA sequence: TGTGCCAGCAGTTTATTCGGGGAAGGAGAGACCCAGTACTTC.

The V gene is TRBV11-2, the J gene TRBJ2-7; 7 bases agree with TRBD2. Losses at the gene ends were 4 bases for V and 4 bases for J; bases not matched to a gene: 16. The CDR3 is 17 residues long. Germline V gives CDR1 SGHAT, CDR2 FQNNGV. The CDR3 coding sequence is TGTGCCAGCAGCTCACCCCTCCGCGGGAGTCATGAGTACGAGCAGTACTTC. Translating it yields CASSSPLRGSHEYEQYF.

This clone was counted a single time. The V and J genes are TRBV6-1 and TRBJ2-7, with TRBD1 identical over 9 bases. Germline V lookup: CDR1 MNHNS, CDR2 SASEGT. The trim removed 3 bases at V and 4 bases at J, leaving 10 bases unmatched. This CDR3 has 16 residues. CDR3: CASSEKLRDRVYEQYF. The CDR3, as DNA: TGTGCCAGCAGTGAGAAACTCCGGGACAGGGTGTACGAGCAGTACTTC.

The chain couples TRBV9 to TRBJ2-3, with D perhaps TRBD1 (5 bases). Germline CDR1 reads SGDLS; CDR2 reads YYNGEE. Trimming shortened V by 0 bases and J by 0 bases, and 20 bases separated the two germline ends. This CDR3 spans 19 amino acids. The DNA for the CDR3 is TGTGCCAGCAGCGTAGTCCCGACTTTGGGGCTCTCTAGCACAGATACGCAGTATTTT. Translated: CASSVVPTLGLSSTDTQYF.

This clone was counted once. Other DNA sequences from this sample encode an identical CDR3 as well. The chain employs TRBV2 and TRBJ1-1, with a weak D call TRBD1 (5 bases). In germline, CDR1 is SNHLY, CDR2 FYNNEI. CDR3 size: 14 residues. The V gene lost 0 bases and the J gene lost 4 bases, with 9 bases spanning the gap. CDR3 sequence: CASSEAGGATEAFF. In DNA form, the CDR3 reads TGTGCCAGCAGTGAAGCAGGAGGGGCCACTGAAGCTTTCTTT.

This rearrangement joins TRBV27 to TRBJ2-7; D gene unclear. Germline V lookup: CDR1 MNHEY, CDR2 SMNVEV (reference sequence). V shed 4 bases and J shed 0 bases, with 10 bases lying between them. CDR3 length: 14 residues. Here the CDR3 DNA reads TGTGCCAGCAGTTATTATTTGGGCTCCTACGAGCAGTACTTC. This codes for CASSYYLGSYEQYF.

This chain uses TRBV6-5 with TRBJ1-1, with D unresolved. CDR3 length: 15 amino acids. Germline CDR1 is MNHEY and CDR2 is SVGAGI. V lost 6 bases and J 2 bases, leaving 16 bases between the germline ends. CDR3 sequence: CASSLAATLNTEAFF. CDR3 nucleotide sequence: TGTGCCAGCAGCCTAGCTGCCACACTTAACACTGAAGCTTTCTTT.

V usage is TRBV30 and J usage is TRBJ2-3, with no clear D. Trimming shortened V by 0 bases and J by 8 bases, and 9 bases separated the two germline ends. The V gene's germline CDR1 is GTSNPN and CDR2 SVGIG (reference sequence). The length of the CDR3 is 12 residues. CDR3 sequence: CAWSVDRGTQYF. In nucleotides, the CDR3 is TGTGCCTGGAGTGTAGACCGCGGTACGCAGTATTTT.

The chain couples TRBV27 to TRBJ2-5; no clear D. CDR1 and CDR2 (germline): MNHEY, SMNVEV (reference sequence). Trimming pared 4 bases from V and 6 bases from J, leaving 12 bases between. CDR3 length equals 13 residues. CDR3 region: CASSSLSHKTQYF. In DNA form, the CDR3 reads TGTGCCAGCAGTTCTCTGTCTCACAAGACCCAGTACTTC.

V is TRBV14 and J is TRBJ2-3; D uncertain. Germline CDR1 and CDR2: SGHDN and FVKESK. V dropped 11 bases and J dropped 1 base, with 13 bases sitting between them. The CDR3 is 13 amino acids. The CDR3 nucleotides are TGTGCCTGCCGGGCCCCGGGCACAGATACGCAGTATTTT. Amino acid sequence: CACRAPGTDTQYF.

The rearrangement joins TRBV5-6 to TRBJ2-3, with D possibly matching TRBD1 (6 bases). The CDR3 loop spans 15 amino acids. CDR1 is SGHDT, CDR2 YYEEEE, per germline. Trimming stripped 0 bases from V and 2 bases from J, with 10 bases between. The CDR3 here is CASSLVQGFTDTQYF. CDR3 nucleotide sequence: TGTGCCAGCAGCTTGGTACAGGGCTTCACAGATACGCAGTATTTT.

The chain combines TRBV7-3 with TRBJ2-7; D unresolved. Germline-derived CDR1 and CDR2 are SGHTA and FQGTGA. The CDR3 extends over 14 amino acids. Trimming left V 1 base short and J 4 bases short, with 11 bases between. The CDR3 loop reads CASSLRPLGYEQYF. CDR3 DNA: TGTGCCAGCAGCTTAAGACCGCTAGGGTACGAGCAGTACTTC.

The V gene is TRBV7-9, the J gene TRBJ2-7; D unresolved. Between the trimmed V and J ends, which lost 3 bases and 7 bases, there was a span of 19 bases. The germline V gene has CDR1 SEHNR and CDR2 FQNEAQ (reference sequence). The CDR3 spans 15 residues. The CDR3 DNA reads TGTGCCAGCAGCTTTAATCTGGGTATAATGGGGGAGCAGTACTTC. This gives the protein CASSFNLGIMGEQYF.

This chain connects TRBV6-5 to TRBJ1-1, with a weak D call TRBD1 (6 bases). The CDR3 consists of 14 residues. Germline CDR1 is MNHEY and CDR2 is SVGAGI. Between the trimmed V and J ends, which lost 6 bases and 2 bases, there was a span of 13 bases. CDR3 DNA sequence: TGTGCCAGCAGCCCCGGGACATCCAACACTGAAGCTTTCTTT. Protein sequence: CASSPGTSNTEAFF.

The chain joins TRBV13 to TRBJ2-5; TRBD2 aligns across 7 bases. With 6 bases clipped from V and 4 bases from J, the junction kept 11 bases outside the gene matches. Germline CDR1 PRHDT, CDR2 FYEKMQ (reference sequence). CDR3 size: 15 residues. In nucleotides, the CDR3 is TGTGCCAGCAGGGGACGGACTAGATCGAGAGAGACCCAGTACTTC. Translated: CASRGRTRSRETQYF. The full variable domain, in which reference TRBV13 and TRBJ2-5 provide the parts outside the CDR3, is AAGVIQSPRHLIKEKRETATLKCYPIPRHDTVYWYQQGPGQDPQFLISFYEKMQSDKGSIPDRFSAQQFSDYHSELNMSSLELGDSALYFCASRGRTRSRETQYFGPGTRLLVL.